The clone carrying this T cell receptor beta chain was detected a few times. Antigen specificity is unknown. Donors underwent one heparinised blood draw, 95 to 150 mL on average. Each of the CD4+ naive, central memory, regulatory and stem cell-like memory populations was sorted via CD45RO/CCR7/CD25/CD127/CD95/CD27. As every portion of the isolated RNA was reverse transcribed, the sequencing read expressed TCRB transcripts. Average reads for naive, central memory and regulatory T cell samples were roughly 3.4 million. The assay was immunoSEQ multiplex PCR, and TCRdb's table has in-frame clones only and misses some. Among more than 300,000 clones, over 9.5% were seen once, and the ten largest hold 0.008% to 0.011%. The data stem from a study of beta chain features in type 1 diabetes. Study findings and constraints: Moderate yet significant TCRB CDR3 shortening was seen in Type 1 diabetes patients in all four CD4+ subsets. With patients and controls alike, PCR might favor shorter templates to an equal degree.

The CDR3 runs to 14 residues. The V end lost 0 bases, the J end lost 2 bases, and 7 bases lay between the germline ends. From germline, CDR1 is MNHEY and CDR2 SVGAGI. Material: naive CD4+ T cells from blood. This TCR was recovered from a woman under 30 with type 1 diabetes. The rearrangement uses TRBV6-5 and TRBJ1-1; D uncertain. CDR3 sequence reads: CASSYSGSNTEAFF. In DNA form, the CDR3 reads TGTGCCAGCAGTTACTCCGGGAGTAACACTGAAGCTTTCTTT.